This passage covers 14 T cell receptor beta chains from one sample sequenced in a study of cytomegalovirus exposure and HLA in healthy donors. Researchers ran the PCR with 60 Vbeta and 13 Jbeta primers. Some clones are missing from TCRdb's copy, which holds only in-frame ones; the method was immunoSEQ multiplex PCR. Among 150,000 to 200,000 clones listed, around 76% were seen once. Sequenced material: PBMCs. These receptors all stem from a woman in her 30s in good health and CMV-seropositive.

This clone showed up just a few times. The CDR3, as DNA: TGCGCCAGCAGCTTGGATCCGGCTAACTATGGCTACACCTTC. Translation: CASSLDPANYGYTF. The chain joins TRBV5-1 to TRBJ1-2; D is unclear. Germline CDR1 and CDR2: SGHRS and YFSETQ. This CDR3 region has 14 residues. Trimming left V 0 bases short and J 0 bases short, with 6 bases between.

The chain links TRBV10-3 to TRBJ2-1; 9 positions agree with TRBD1. Germline V lookup: CDR1 ENHRY, CDR2 SYGVKD. With 4 bases clipped from V and 3 bases from J, the junction kept 4 bases outside the gene matches. The CDR3 extends over 15 amino acids. CDR3 in DNA: TGTGCCATCAGTGGACAGGGGGGCAACTACAATGAGCAGTTCTTC. It codes for CAISGQGGNYNEQFF.

V gene TRBV7-2 combines with J gene TRBJ2-6; TRBD1 is a possible D gene (6 bases). CDR3 length: 17 residues. The V and J ends lost 10 bases and 0 bases respectively, with 19 bases between them. Per the germline V gene, CDR1 is SGHTA and CDR2 is FQGNSA. In DNA form, the CDR3 reads TGTGCCAACCCACAGGGTTACCCAAACTCTGGGGCCAACGTCCTGACTTTC. It encodes CANPQGYPNSGANVLTF.

This chain's CDR3 is CASSPRSGNTIYF. CDR3 bases: TGTGCCAGCAGCCCCCGCTCTGGAAACACCATATATTTT. This rearrangement joins TRBV7-2 to TRBJ1-3, with D hard to call. Trimming pared 5 bases from V and 0 bases from J, leaving 5 bases between. The CDR3 runs to 13 residues. CDR1 is SGHTA and CDR2 is FQGNSA in the germline V gene.

A few counts support this clone. The genes are TRBV6-5 and TRBJ2-7, with D possibly TRBD1 on 5 matching bases. The V end lost 4 bases, the J end lost 8 bases, and 15 bases lay between the germline ends. CDR1 and CDR2 (germline): MNHEY, SVGAGI. CDR3 length: 13 residues. The chain's CDR3 is CASSFQQSGKQYF. The CDR3 nucleotides read TGTGCCAGCAGTTTTCAACAATCAGGGAAGCAGTACTTC.

This clone was recorded a few times. V and J are TRBV6-5 and TRBJ1-1, with a weak D call TRBD1 (6 bases). The CDR3 has 14 residues. Per germline, CDR1 MNHEY and CDR2 SVGAGI. With 8 bases removed from V and 0 bases from J, the gap between germline ends came to 13 bases. CDR3 bases: TGTGCCAGCTTAATGGGGGCCTTGAACACTGAAGCTTTCTTT. Translation: CASLMGALNTEAFF.

The chain links TRBV4-3 to TRBJ2-7; 8 positions agree with TRBD1. The germline gives CDR1 LGHNA, CDR2 YSLEER. The CDR3 covers 13 residues. The trim removed 4 bases at V and 6 bases at J, leaving 5 bases unmatched. The CDR3 region is CASSRRTGIEQYF. CDR3 DNA sequence: TGCGCCAGCAGCCGCAGGACAGGGATCGAGCAGTACTTC.

The genes are TRBV7-2 and TRBJ1-2; D is perhaps TRBD1 (6 bases). Trimming took off 6 bases at V and 7 bases at J, with 12 bases between the two ends. Germline V gene lookup returns CDR1 SGHTA and CDR2 FQGNSA. CDR3 length equals 12 residues. CDR3 DNA: TGTGCCAGCAGTTCACAGGGTCCTGGCTACACCTTC. Protein: CASSSQGPGYTF.

V gene TRBV14 combines with J gene TRBJ1-2; tentative D call: TRBD1 (5 bases). The germline V gene encodes CDR1 SGHDN and CDR2 FVKESK. V dropped 0 bases and J dropped 4 bases, with 18 bases sitting between them. The CDR3 runs 17 residues. CDR3 nucleotides: TGTGCCAGCAGCCAAGATCAAAGGGGCAGGGTTGCCTATGGCTACACCTTC. It specifies CASSQDQRGRVAYGYTF.

The chain recombines TRBV7-9 with TRBJ1-5, with 7 bases that match TRBD1. The CDR3 has 14 amino acids. V was pared by 5 bases and J by 6 bases, with 7 bases of the junction left unmatched. Germline assignment: CDR1 SEHNR and CDR2 FQNEAQ (reference sequence). CDR3 protein: CASSAGTEFQPQHF. The CDR3 nucleotides read TGTGCCAGCAGCGCCGGGACAGAATTTCAGCCCCAGCATTTT.

The chain carries TRBV7-9 and TRBJ2-4, with D possibly TRBD2 on 7 matching bases. This CDR3 contains 16 residues. V gave up 5 bases and J gave up 7 bases, with 21 bases separating them. From germline, CDR1 is SEHNR and CDR2 FQNEAQ (reference sequence). CDR3 sequence reads: CASSALTAGADNIQYF. The CDR3 coding sequence is TGTGCCAGCAGCGCGCTCACGGCGGGGGCGGATAACATTCAGTACTTC.

CDR3 sequence: CASSLFGENGYTF. CDR3 coding DNA: TGTGCCAGCAGTTTATTCGGAGAAAATGGCTACACCTTC. The rearrangement links TRBV28 to TRBJ1-2; D remains unclear. There are 13 residues in the CDR3. Per germline, CDR1 MDHEN and CDR2 SYDVKM. The germline V and J ends were trimmed by 1 base and 6 bases, with 9 bases remaining between them.

The chain recombines TRBV5-4 with TRBJ1-1; 10 nucleotides match TRBD1. Trimming took 5 bases from V and 4 from J; bases not matched to a gene: 8. Germline V gene lookup returns CDR1 SGHNT and CDR2 YYREEE (reference sequence). The CDR3 is 15 amino acids. CDR3 sequence reads: CASSLVGTGVTEAFF. The CDR3 DNA follows: TGTGCCAGCAGTCTAGTCGGGACAGGGGTCACTGAAGCTTTCTTT.

V and J are TRBV29-1 and TRBJ1-5, with TRBD1 identical over 8 bases. J lost 6 bases, V lost 2 bases, and 3 bases had no gene match. This CDR3 comprises 13 residues. Germline lookup yields CDR1 SQVTM and CDR2 ANQGSEA. The CDR3 coding sequence is TGCAGCGTTGAATCAGGGGGCGGTCAGCCCCAGCATTTT. Protein: CSVESGGGQPQHF.